This TCR beta chain was identified in a study of cytomegalovirus exposure and HLA in healthy donors. This clone showed up just once. 60 Vbeta and 13 Jbeta primers were used in PCR. The assay was immunoSEQ multiplex PCR, and TCRdb's table has in-frame clones only and misses some. In the table there are under 150,000 clones, about 82% of which are singletons. Germline V lookup: CDR1 GTSNPN, CDR2 SVGIG (reference sequence). J gave up 4 bases and V 2 bases, and 10 bases lay outside the gene matches. This CDR3 contains 16 residues. The gene calls are TRBV30 and TRBJ2-5; 10 nucleotides align to TRBD2. Sequences were obtained from PBMCs. The receptor was isolated from a woman aged 40 to 50 in good health and CMV-seropositive. For the CDR3, the DNA is TGTGCCTGGAGTACCCTCAGGGCTAGCGGGGGAGAGACCCAGTACTTC. Residues: CAWSTLRASGGETQYF.